The 18 T cell receptor beta chains presented below share a single source sample, sequenced in a study of blood T cell repertoires in COVID-19. Only in-frame clones appear in the TCRdb table, and some are missing; sequencing was by immunoSEQ multiplex PCR. The sample records fewer than 350,000 clones, 88% being singletons. The specimen sequenced was peripheral blood. The origin of the receptors is a man aged 18 to 29 with active or convalescent COVID-19.

This clone was detected only once. This chain joins TRBV4-3 and TRBJ2-1; 15 bases agree with TRBD2. The CDR3 is 17 amino acids. The germline gives CDR1 LGHNA, CDR2 YSLEER. V dropped 4 bases and J dropped 2; count of bases not matched to a gene: 3. CDR3: CASSLRTSGGAYNEQFF. CDR3 DNA sequence: TGCGCCAGCAGCCTCCGGACTAGCGGGGGGGCCTACAATGAGCAGTTCTTC.

The CDR3 region is CASSQRTGVSILNEKLFF. CDR3 nucleotides: TGTGCCAGCAGCCAACGGACCGGGGTTTCAATTTTAAATGAAAAACTGTTTTTT. The chain joins TRBV4-2 to TRBJ1-4; D call uncertain. V lost 2 bases and J lost 5, with 21 bases in between. Germline V gives CDR1 LGHNA, CDR2 YNFKEQ. This CDR3 has 18 amino acids.

In its sample, this clone was seen once. CDR3 DNA: TGTGCCAGCAGCTCTGGACAGTGGGAGAGTTCACCCCTCCACTTT. Encoded protein: CASSSGQWESSPLHF. The rearrangement uses TRBV7-9 and TRBJ1-6; the D gene is possibly TRBD1 (6 bases). Germline CDR1 and CDR2: SEHNR and FQNEAQ (reference sequence). This CDR3 contains 15 residues. The V end lost 4 bases, the J end lost 9 bases, and 16 bases lay between the germline ends.

This rearrangement joins TRBV29-1 to TRBJ1-2, with D possibly being TRBD1 (5 bases). The CDR3 has 11 residues. V was pared by 7 bases and J by 4 bases, with 10 bases between. Germline V lookup: CDR1 SQVTM, CDR2 ANQGSEA. In DNA form, the CDR3 reads TGCAGCGCCAGGGCTACCTATGGCTACACCTTC. Its protein product is CSARATYGYTF.

In this sample, this clone turned up once. The rearrangement joins TRBV4-3 to TRBJ2-3; 8 positions agree with TRBD1. This CDR3 contains 17 residues. V shed 0 bases and J 6 bases; nucleotides not matched to a gene: 11. The germline V gene has CDR1 LGHNA and CDR2 YSLEER. The CDR3 DNA follows: TGCGCCAGCAGCCAAGATGACGCGCCAGGGGGCCAGGATACGCAGTATTTT. Translating gives CASSQDDAPGGQDTQYF.

The V call is TRBV2, the J call TRBJ1-5; D ambiguous. Germline CDR1 reads SNHLY; CDR2 reads FYNNEI. CDR3 size: 14 residues. V was trimmed by 4 bases and J by 0 bases, leaving 7 bases between them. CDR3 sequence: CASSVQNSNQPQHF. The CDR3 DNA is TGTGCCAGCAGTGTGCAGAATAGCAATCAGCCCCAGCATTTT.

This chain links TRBV6-4 with TRBJ2-2; D gene unclear. The V gene lost 2 bases and the J gene lost 5 bases, with 9 bases spanning the gap. The CDR3 is 14 residues long. Per the germline V gene, CDR1 is MRHNA and CDR2 is SNTAGT. CDR3 sequence reads: CASSDGSETGELFF. In DNA, the CDR3 is TGTGCCAGCAGTGACGGTTCGGAGACCGGGGAGCTGTTTTTT.

V usage is TRBV5-1 and J usage is TRBJ2-3, with 12 bases that match TRBD2. The CDR3 is 17 amino acids. From germline, CDR1 is SGHRS and CDR2 YFSETQ. V was pared by 0 bases and J by 4 bases, with 6 bases of the junction left unmatched. As DNA, the CDR3 is TGCGCCAGCAGCTTGGTGACTAGCGGGGGCGGTGCAGATACGCAGTATTTT. It encodes CASSLVTSGGGADTQYF.

The gene calls are TRBV5-1 and TRBJ2-3; 10 bases fit TRBD2. This CDR3 is 15 amino acids long. V lost 4 bases, J lost 4 bases, and 6 bases stayed unmatched. CDR1 and CDR2 (germline): SGHRS, YFSETQ. The CDR3 loop is CASSPSGGGADTQYF. For the CDR3, the DNA is TGCGCCAGCAGCCCTAGCGGGGGAGGGGCAGATACGCAGTATTTT.

This rearrangement joins TRBV9 to TRBJ1-2, with no clear D. Trimming left V 3 bases short and J 4 bases short, with 4 bases between. The CDR3 loop spans 11 amino acids. Looked up from germline, CDR1 is SGDLS and CDR2 is YYNGEE. The CDR3 loop is CASSASYGYTF. CDR3 DNA sequence: TGTGCCAGCAGCGCCTCCTATGGCTACACCTTC. The full variable domain, in which reference TRBV9 and TRBJ1-2 provide the parts outside the CDR3, is DSGVTQTPKHLITATGQRVTLRCSPRSGDLSVYWYQQSLDQGLQFLIQYYNGEERAKGNILERFSAQQFPDLHSELNLSSLELGDSALYFCASSASYGYTFGSGTRLTVV.

This chain links TRBV15 with TRBJ1-4; tentative D call: TRBD1 (6 bases). CDR1 is LNHNV and CDR2 is YYDKDF in the germline V gene (reference sequence). CDR3 size: 16 residues. V was cut by 1 base and J by 6 bases, with 15 bases left in between. CDR3 nucleotides: TGTGCCACCAGCAGAGGCGAGGGGGGGTTTTATGAAAAACTGTTTTTT. Translating gives CATSRGEGGFYEKLFF.

The V gene is TRBV11-2, the J gene TRBJ2-1; 7 bases fit TRBD1. Germline assignment: CDR1 SGHAT and CDR2 FQNNGV. The CDR3 loop spans 17 amino acids. Germline trimming cut 0 bases from V and 6 bases from J; bases unmatched to any gene: 11. The CDR3 spells CASSLEVQGQWGNEQFF. Here the CDR3 DNA reads TGTGCCAGCAGCTTAGAGGTACAGGGGCAATGGGGCAATGAGCAGTTCTTC.

The chain is built from TRBV15 and TRBJ1-5; possibly TRBD1 for D (6 bases). Trimming stripped 1 base from V and 4 bases from J, with 8 bases between. The CDR3 has 14 amino acids. From germline, CDR1 is LNHNV and CDR2 YYDKDF (reference sequence). The CDR3, as DNA: TGTGCCACCAGCAGAGTAGGGGGTAATCAGCCCCAGCATTTT. This encodes CATSRVGGNQPQHF.

The chain is built from TRBV11-2 and TRBJ2-2, with TRBD1 matching over 9 bases. The CDR3 sequence is 15 residues long. The germline gives CDR1 SGHAT, CDR2 FQNNGV. The J segment lost 3 bases and the V segment lost 6 bases, leaving 5 bases of the junction unmatched. The CDR3 loop reads CASRPTGGYTGELFF. The DNA for the CDR3 is TGTGCCAGCAGACCTACAGGGGGCTACACCGGGGAGCTGTTTTTT. Variable domain in full (rest from reference TRBV11-2 and TRBJ2-2): EAGVAQSPRYKIIEKRQSVAFWCNPISGHATLYWYQQILGQGPKLLIQFQNNGVVDDSQLPKDRFSAERLKGVDSTLKIQPAKLEDSAVYLCASRPTGGYTGELFFGEGSRLTVL.

This clone was counted once. The CDR3 DNA reads as TGTGCCAGCAGTTACTCGGGGAACAGGGGGATCGGCTACACCTTC. It encodes CASSYSGNRGIGYTF. This rearrangement joins TRBV6-5 to TRBJ1-2; TRBD1 matches 8 bases. Germline loops: CDR1 MNHEY, CDR2 SVGAGI. With 0 bases clipped from V and 8 bases from J, the junction kept 8 bases outside the gene matches. The CDR3 spans 15 residues.

The rearrangement uses TRBV11-2 and TRBJ2-7, with D possibly being TRBD2 (6 bases). The germline V and J ends were trimmed by 2 bases and 0 bases, with 11 bases remaining between them. There are 15 residues in the CDR3. In germline, CDR1 is SGHAT, CDR2 FQNNGV. The CDR3 loop is CASSLHRGSSYEQYF. CDR3 bases: TGTGCCAGCAGCTTACACCGGGGGAGCTCCTACGAGCAGTACTTC.

This clone appeared a single time. V and J are TRBV27 and TRBJ1-1, with D unresolved. Trimming removed 0 bases at V and 0 bases at J, with 14 bases between. CDR3 size: 17 residues. Germline CDR1 is MNHEY and CDR2 is SMNVEV (reference sequence). The CDR3 DNA is TGTGCCAGCAGTTTATCCAGCCCGGGGATTTTGAACACTGAAGCTTTCTTT. Its translation: CASSLSSPGILNTEAFF.

This chain connects TRBV6-5 to TRBJ2-2; D gene unclear. This CDR3 is 15 amino acids long. V was shortened by 1 base and J by 1 base, with 7 bases between the two germline ends. Germline CDR1 and CDR2: MNHEY and SVGAGI. Written as DNA, the CDR3 is TGTGCCAGCAGTTACTGGGCTGAGAACACCGGGGAGCTGTTTTTT. Amino acids: CASSYWAENTGELFF.